Below, 10 T cell receptor beta chains from the same sample are listed, as sequenced in a study of blood T cell repertoires in COVID-19. Repertoires were generated with immunoSEQ multiplex PCR, while TCRdb's copy carries only in-frame clones and drops some. The repertoire consists of roughly 150,000 clones, with around 84% occurring once and the leading ten covering roughly 8%. The sequencing input was PBMCs or T cells enriched from blood (not recorded which). These receptors came from a woman in her fifties or sixties who had recovered from COVID-19.

The chain is built from TRBV6-6 and TRBJ2-5; possible D gene TRBD2, 6 bases. This CDR3 region has 16 residues. V was clipped by 5 bases and J by 4 bases, with 20 bases between them. Germline lookup yields CDR1 MNHNY and CDR2 SVGAGI (reference sequence). CDR3 nucleotide sequence: TGTGCCAGCAGTCCAATGCTAGTGCGGGGCGCAGAGACCCAGTACTTC. It is translated as CASSPMLVRGAETQYF.

The rearrangement links TRBV23-1 to TRBJ2-1; perhaps TRBD2 as D (6 bases). TRBV23-1 is flagged as an ORF with uncertain function. The length of the CDR3 is 16 residues. The ends were cut back, 5 bases at V and 5 bases at J, with 19 bases in the middle. The CDR3 here is CASSGGRQGPHNEQFF. The CDR3 nucleotides are TGCGCCAGCAGTGGGGGGAGGCAGGGCCCCCACAATGAGCAGTTCTTC.

The V call is TRBV6-5, the J call TRBJ1-4; tentatively, D is TRBD1 (5 bases). Deletions cut 5 bases from V and 6 bases from J, with 16 bases between. This CDR3 has 15 amino acids. CDR1 is MNHEY and CDR2 is SVGAGI in the germline V gene. The CDR3 protein is CASSRGIGYDEKLFF. In DNA form, the CDR3 reads TGTGCCAGCAGTAGGGGTATTGGATACGATGAAAAACTGTTTTTT.

This sequence joins TRBV5-1 and TRBJ2-7; D is perhaps TRBD2 (7 bases). The CDR3 has 16 amino acids. CDR1 is SGHRS and CDR2 is YFSETQ in the germline V gene. V was cut by 2 bases and J by 6 bases, with 21 bases left in between. The CDR3, as DNA: TGCGCCAGCAGCTTTGGGGGGGCTCCAGGTCGTACCGAGCAGTACTTC. Its protein is CASSFGGAPGRTEQYF.

As concerns this clone: The junction departs from germline at one end; a sequencing error may be responsible. V usage is TRBV5-1 and J usage is TRBJ2-5; 7 bases align to TRBD2. The CDR3 loop spans 14 amino acids. Germline V gene data show CDR1 as SGHRS and CDR2 as YFSETQ. The CDR3 DNA is TGCGCCAGCAGCGGTGGGGACTACCAGGAGACCCAGTACTTC. Protein: CASSGGDYQETQYF.

The rearrangement links TRBV2 to TRBJ1-5; the D is unclear. V was cut by 3 bases and J by 6 bases, with 12 bases left in between. This CDR3 region has 14 residues. Germline V gene sequence: CDR1 SNHLY, CDR2 FYNNEI. The CDR3 coding sequence is TGTGCCAGCAGTGAGGAGGCGCGGGGTCAGCCCCAGCATTTT. It translates to CASSEEARGQPQHF. The whole variable domain, filled in from reference TRBV2 and TRBJ1-5, reads EPEVTQTPSHQVTQMGQEVILRCVPISNHLYFYWYRQILGQKVEFLVSFYNNEISEKSEIFDDQFSVERPDGSNFTLKIRSTKLEDSAMYFCASSEEARGQPQHFGDGTRLSIL.

This clone was observed once. The rearrangement joins TRBV28 to TRBJ1-1; D not resolved. Trimming took off 7 bases at V and 1 base at J, with 10 bases between the two ends. CDR3 size: 13 residues. Germline CDR1 and CDR2: MDHEN and SYDVKM. DNA of the CDR3: TGTGCCAGCATCCACTACACGAACACTGAAGCTTTCTTT. This encodes CASIHYTNTEAFF.

The chain recombines TRBV5-1 with TRBJ2-3; TRBD1 is a possible D gene (6 bases). Per germline, CDR1 SGHRS and CDR2 YFSETQ. Trimming shortened V by 4 bases and J by 3 bases, and 12 bases separated the two germline ends. The CDR3 covers 14 residues. The DNA for the CDR3 is TGCGCCAGCAGCCCCGGGACACCGACAGATACGCAGTATTTT. It codes for CASSPGTPTDTQYF.

The V call is TRBV7-3, the J call TRBJ2-2; TRBD1 is a possible D gene (5 bases). Trimming stripped 0 bases from V and 5 bases from J, with 19 bases between. This CDR3 has 18 residues. CDR1 is SGHTA, CDR2 FQGTGA, per germline. CDR3 loop: CASSLTKTGPAGTGELFF. DNA for the CDR3: TGTGCCAGCAGCTTAACGAAGACTGGTCCAGCAGGGACCGGGGAGCTGTTTTTT.

The gene calls are TRBV16 and TRBJ2-7; D ambiguous. Trimming removed 4 bases from V and 1 base from J, with 8 bases in between. Germline V gives CDR1 KGHSY, CDR2 FQNENV. The CDR3 is 13 residues long. As DNA, the CDR3 is TGTGCCAGCAGCCTTACACCTTCCTACGAGCAGTACTTC. Translating gives CASSLTPSYEQYF. The variable domain in full, completed from reference TRBV16 and TRBJ2-7, reads GEEVAQTPKHLVRGEGQKAKLYCAPIKGHSYVFWYQQVLKNEFKFLISFQNENVFDETGMPKERFSAKCLPNSPCSLEIQATKLEDSAVYFCASSLTPSYEQYFGPGTRLTVT.